What follows describes a single T cell receptor (beta chain). Its antigen is not identified. Germline V gives CDR1 MDHEN, CDR2 SYDVKM. The V and J ends lost 7 bases and 7 bases respectively, with 23 bases between them. This CDR3 region has 16 residues. TCRdb called the reads again in MiXCR, with one record for every CDR3 protein. The repertoire holds 150,000 to 200,000 distinct CDR3 sequences, 8.5% to 10% seen once, with approximately 4.6% in the top ten. This record belongs to a study of T cell repertoires in cytomegalovirus infection. Looking at the study overall: Matching HLA type and CMV infection were both indicated by public TCR beta signatures. Study-wide results and limits: Of the TCR beta families, the public ones yielded a cumulative frequency that identified carriers of CMV plus the relevant HLA. HLA-C-restricted CMV clonotypes gave the most frequent clonotype in two of eight donors.

This clonotype originated in a human donor in good health (CMV status not recorded). Some clones in this sample may be carry-over from other donors' samples. Material: PBMCs. V usage is TRBV28 and J usage is TRBJ1-5, with a tentative D call TRBD1 (6 bases). CDR3 in amino acids: CASTLLRRGGSQPQHF. CDR3 coding DNA: TGTGCCAGCACCCTCCTACGCAGGGGTGGAAGCCAGCCCCAGCATTTT.